A selection of T cell receptor beta chains follows, all from one sample in a study of T cells in Graves' hyperthyroidism and ophthalmopathy. Each CDR3 protein is one row after TCRdb ran MiXCR on the multiplex PCR reads. The sample carries approximately 380,000 distinct CDR3 sequences, more than 12% recorded once. The sample taken for sequencing was blood. These receptor sequences come from a man in his forties or fifties with Graves' ophthalmopathy. Both conserved end residues are part of each CDR3. A D gene is named only where the DNA matches it firmly. Clone size appears in some rows only: once, few, many, or a class for an expanded clone.

d_call: -; clone_size: many; j_call: TRBJ1-5; v_call: TRBV20-1; cdr3_aa: CSAWTEGNQPQHF; cdr3_nt: TGCAGTGCTTGGACGGAGGGGAATCAGCCCCAGCATTTT
d_call: -; clone_size: many; j_call: TRBJ1-5; v_call: TRBV6-1; cdr3_aa: CASSEGANQPQHF; cdr3_nt: TGTGCCAGCAGTGAGGGGGCTAATCAGCCCCAGCATTTT
d_call: -; clone_size: many; j_call: TRBJ2-3; v_call: TRBV7-8; cdr3_aa: CASSLAGKQGSDTQYF; cdr3_nt: TGTGCCAGCAGCTTAGCGGGAAAACAGGGTTCAGATACGCAGTATTTT
d_call: -; clone_size: many; j_call: TRBJ2-3; v_call: TRBV30; cdr3_aa: CAWSVGRSTDTQYF; cdr3_nt: TGTGCCTGGAGTGTGGGGCGTAGCACAGATACGCAGTATTTT
d_call: -; clone_size: many; j_call: TRBJ1-3; v_call: TRBV5-1; cdr3_aa: CASSPSWGSGNTIYF; cdr3_nt: TGCGCCAGCAGCCCTTCCTGGGGATCTGGAAACACCATATATTTT
d_call: TRBD2; clone_size: few; j_call: TRBJ2-1; v_call: TRBV6-2/TRBV6-3; cdr3_aa: CASSYSGLAALGGYNEQFF; cdr3_nt: TGTGCCAGCAGTTACTCGGGACTAGCGGCCCTTGGGGGTTACAATGAGCAGTTCTTC
d_call: TRBD1; clone_size: -; j_call: TRBJ2-1; v_call: TRBV19; cdr3_aa: CASSNSGGASLGFF; cdr3_nt: TGTGCCAGTAGTAACTCAGGGGGCGCTTCCCTAGGGTTCTTC
d_call: TRBD1; clone_size: few; j_call: TRBJ2-7; v_call: TRBV12-3/TRBV12-4; cdr3_aa: CASSWDRSPYEQYF; cdr3_nt: TGTGCCAGCAGTTGGGACAGGAGCCCCTACGAGCAGTACTTC
d_call: -; clone_size: few; j_call: TRBJ2-7; v_call: TRBV3-1; cdr3_aa: CASSPLASHEQYF; cdr3_nt: TGTGCCAGCAGCCCTCTAGCTTCCCACGAGCAGTACTTC
d_call: TRBD1; clone_size: once; j_call: TRBJ1-3; v_call: TRBV2; cdr3_aa: CASGGTGGTGNTIYF; cdr3_nt: TGTGCCAGCGGGGGGACAGGGGGCACTGGAAACACCATATATTTT
d_call: -; clone_size: few; j_call: TRBJ1-1; v_call: TRBV9; cdr3_aa: CASSVGVPEGGTEAFF; cdr3_nt: TGTGCCAGCAGCGTAGGGGTTCCGGAGGGTGGGACTGAAGCTTTCTTT
d_call: -; clone_size: many; j_call: TRBJ1-5; v_call: TRBV28; cdr3_aa: CASSLSGPFNQPQHF; cdr3_nt: TGTGCCAGCAGTTTATCTGGACCGTTCAATCAGCCCCAGCATTTT
d_call: -; clone_size: many; j_call: TRBJ2-3; v_call: TRBV30; cdr3_aa: CAWSPGSPPDTQYF; cdr3_nt: TGTGCCTGGAGTCCCGGAAGTCCCCCAGATACGCAGTATTTT
d_call: TRBD2; clone_size: -; j_call: TRBJ2-2; v_call: TRBV5-1; cdr3_aa: CASRILGLAAITSGAGELFF; cdr3_nt: TGCGCCAGCAGAATTTTGGGGCTAGCGGCGATAACCTCGGGAGCCGGGGAGCTGTTTTTT
d_call: TRBD2; clone_size: many; j_call: TRBJ2-1; v_call: TRBV11-2; cdr3_aa: CASSYSGRARYLYNEQFF; cdr3_nt: TGTGCCAGCAGCTATAGCGGGAGGGCCCGTTATCTCTACAATGAGCAGTTCTTC
d_call: TRBD1; clone_size: many; j_call: TRBJ1-5; v_call: TRBV20-1; cdr3_aa: CSATGGDQPQHF; cdr3_nt: TGCAGTGCCACAGGGGGCGATCAGCCCCAGCATTTT
d_call: -; clone_size: -; j_call: TRBJ2-1; v_call: TRBV10-3; cdr3_aa: CAISELPDNEQFF; cdr3_nt: TGTGCCATCAGTGAATTACCCGACAATGAGCAGTTCTTC
d_call: -; clone_size: many; j_call: TRBJ1-5; v_call: TRBV20-1; cdr3_aa: CSATRRNSNQPQHF; cdr3_nt: TGCAGTGCGACACGACGGAATAGCAATCAGCCCCAGCATTTT
d_call: TRBD1; clone_size: many; j_call: TRBJ1-2; v_call: TRBV10-3; cdr3_aa: CAIPFGREGQPNYGYTF; cdr3_nt: TGTGCCATCCCCTTCGGGCGAGAGGGACAGCCTAACTATGGCTACACCTTC
d_call: TRBD1; clone_size: -; j_call: TRBJ2-3; v_call: TRBV10-3; cdr3_aa: CAISDRTGGTDTQYF; cdr3_nt: TGTGCCATCAGTGATAGGACAGGGGGCACAGATACGCAGTATTTT
d_call: TRBD1; clone_size: many; j_call: TRBJ1-5; v_call: TRBV12-3/TRBV12-4; cdr3_aa: CASSGTGINQPQHF; cdr3_nt: TGTGCCAGCAGTGGGACAGGTATCAATCAGCCCCAGCATTTT
d_call: TRBD1; clone_size: once; j_call: TRBJ2-1; v_call: TRBV10-1; cdr3_aa: CASSELDRDVGEQFF; cdr3_nt: TGCGCCAGCAGTGAGTTAGACAGGGACGTGGGTGAGCAGTTCTTC
d_call: -; clone_size: many; j_call: TRBJ1-1; v_call: TRBV5-1; cdr3_aa: CASSPGHTGTEAFF; cdr3_nt: TGCGCCAGCAGCCCAGGGCATACCGGCACTGAAGCTTTCTTT
d_call: -; clone_size: few; j_call: TRBJ2-5; v_call: TRBV28; cdr3_aa: CASSFWGGQETQYF; cdr3_nt: TGTGCCAGCAGTTTTTGGGGCGGACAAGAGACCCAGTACTTC
d_call: TRBD2; clone_size: few; j_call: TRBJ2-4; v_call: TRBV12-3/TRBV12-4; cdr3_aa: CASRPRTSGYKNIQYF; cdr3_nt: TGTGCCAGCAGACCCAGGACTAGCGGGTACAAAAACATTCAGTACTTC
d_call: -; clone_size: -; j_call: TRBJ1-3; v_call: TRBV9; cdr3_aa: CASSVSFLRNTIYF; cdr3_nt: TGTGCCAGCAGCGTATCATTTCTGAGAAACACCATATATTTT
d_call: TRBD2; clone_size: few; j_call: TRBJ2-5; v_call: TRBV12-3/TRBV12-4; cdr3_aa: CASSSTSGVPQETQYF; cdr3_nt: TGTGCCAGCAGTTCCACTAGCGGGGTACCCCAAGAGACCCAGTACTTC
d_call: -; clone_size: -; j_call: TRBJ1-6; v_call: TRBV20-1; cdr3_aa: CSAMPITGSGQGSPLHF; cdr3_nt: TGCAGTGCTATGCCAATTACAGGGTCCGGGCAGGGTTCACCCCTCCACTTT
d_call: TRBD2; clone_size: few; j_call: TRBJ2-5; v_call: TRBV5-1; cdr3_aa: CASSSLSREAQYF; cdr3_nt: TGCGCCAGCAGCTCCCTGTCCCGGGAGGCCCAGTACTTC
d_call: TRBD1; clone_size: many; j_call: TRBJ2-7; v_call: TRBV7-3; cdr3_aa: CASSRYLGTDNSYEQYF; cdr3_nt: TGTGCCAGCAGTAGATACCTAGGGACAGATAACTCCTACGAGCAGTACTTC
d_call: -; clone_size: many; j_call: TRBJ1-1; v_call: TRBV11-3; cdr3_aa: CASSGDTEAFF; cdr3_nt: TGTGCCAGCAGCGGGGACACTGAAGCTTTCTTT
d_call: -; clone_size: -; j_call: TRBJ2-4; v_call: TRBV6-6; cdr3_aa: CASSYAHTAAKNIQYF; cdr3_nt: TGTGCCAGCAGTTACGCACATACGGCTGCCAAAAACATTCAGTACTTC
d_call: -; clone_size: many; j_call: TRBJ1-5; v_call: TRBV30; cdr3_aa: CAWSPGNQPRHF; cdr3_nt: TGTGCCTGGAGCCCCGGCAATCAGCCCCGGCATTTT
d_call: -; clone_size: few; j_call: TRBJ2-1; v_call: TRBV6-1; cdr3_aa: CASSESTIYNEQFF; cdr3_nt: TGTGCCAGCAGTGAGTCCACCATCTACAATGAGCAGTTCTTC
d_call: TRBD2; clone_size: -; j_call: TRBJ2-1; v_call: TRBV2; cdr3_aa: CAISGSASNEQFF; cdr3_nt: TGTGCCATAAGCGGGAGCGCCTCCAATGAGCAGTTCTTC
d_call: TRBD2; clone_size: many; j_call: TRBJ2-3; v_call: TRBV11-3; cdr3_aa: CASSLSTSGGNTDTQYF; cdr3_nt: TGTGCCAGCAGCCTATCAACTAGCGGGGGCAACACAGATACGCAGTATTTT
d_call: -; clone_size: many; j_call: TRBJ1-1; v_call: TRBV3-1; cdr3_aa: CASSRGGTEAFF; cdr3_nt: TGTGCCAGCAGCCGGGGGGGGACTGAAGCTTTCTTT
d_call: TRBD1; clone_size: -; j_call: TRBJ2-7; v_call: TRBV5-1; cdr3_aa: CASRGQGDYEQYF; cdr3_nt: TGCGCCAGCAGGGGACAGGGAGACTACGAGCAGTACTTC
d_call: -; clone_size: many; j_call: TRBJ1-1; v_call: TRBV2; cdr3_aa: CANKEGLRTEAFF; cdr3_nt: TGTGCCAACAAAGAAGGGTTGCGCACTGAAGCTTTCTTT
d_call: TRBD2; clone_size: -; j_call: TRBJ2-3; v_call: TRBV5-1; cdr3_aa: CASSSPAGGPGDTQYF; cdr3_nt: TGCGCCAGCAGCTCCCCCGCGGGAGGGCCGGGAGATACGCAGTATTTT
d_call: TRBD1; clone_size: few; j_call: TRBJ2-2; v_call: TRBV24-1; cdr3_aa: CATAGGQGALGTGELFF; cdr3_nt: TGTGCCACCGCCGGGGGACAGGGGGCACTAGGGACCGGGGAGCTGTTTTTT
d_call: -; clone_size: few; j_call: TRBJ2-1; v_call: TRBV7-8; cdr3_aa: CASSLIGKWDSYNEQFF; cdr3_nt: TGTGCCAGCAGCTTAATTGGAAAGTGGGACTCCTACAATGAGCAGTTCTTC
d_call: -; clone_size: few; j_call: TRBJ2-7; v_call: TRBV7-9; cdr3_aa: CASSLGVNRHGFRAGRPYEQYF; cdr3_nt: TGTGCCAGCAGCTTAGGAGTCAATAGGCACGGGTTTCGGGCAGGGAGACCCTACGAGCAGTACTTC